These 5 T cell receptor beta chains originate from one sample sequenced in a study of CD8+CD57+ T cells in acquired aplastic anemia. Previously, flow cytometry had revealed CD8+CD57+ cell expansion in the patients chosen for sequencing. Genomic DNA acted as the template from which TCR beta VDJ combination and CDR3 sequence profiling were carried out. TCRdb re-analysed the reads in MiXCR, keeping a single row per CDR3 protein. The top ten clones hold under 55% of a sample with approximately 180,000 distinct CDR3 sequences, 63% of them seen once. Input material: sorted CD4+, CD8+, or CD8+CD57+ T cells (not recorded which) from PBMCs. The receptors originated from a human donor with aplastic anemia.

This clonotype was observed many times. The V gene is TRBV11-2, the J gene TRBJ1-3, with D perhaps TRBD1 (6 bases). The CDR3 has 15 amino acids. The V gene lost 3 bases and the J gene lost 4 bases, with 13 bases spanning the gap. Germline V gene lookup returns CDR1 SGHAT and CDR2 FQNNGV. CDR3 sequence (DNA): TGTGCCAGCAGCTTCGGGGGGCTAGGAGGAAACACCATATATTTT. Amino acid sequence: CASSFGGLGGNTIYF.

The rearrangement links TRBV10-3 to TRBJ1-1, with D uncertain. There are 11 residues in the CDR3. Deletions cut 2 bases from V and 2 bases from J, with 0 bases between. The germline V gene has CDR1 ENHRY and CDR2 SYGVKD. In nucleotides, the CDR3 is TGTGCCATCAGTGAGAACACTGAAGCTTTCTTT. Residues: CAISENTEAFF.

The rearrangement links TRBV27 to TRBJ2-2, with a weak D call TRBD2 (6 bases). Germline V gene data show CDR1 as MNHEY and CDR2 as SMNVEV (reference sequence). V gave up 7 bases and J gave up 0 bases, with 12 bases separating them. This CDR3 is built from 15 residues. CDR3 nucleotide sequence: TGTGCCAGCATTCTAGGAGGGCCGAACACCGGGGAGCTGTTTTTT. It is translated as CASILGGPNTGELFF.

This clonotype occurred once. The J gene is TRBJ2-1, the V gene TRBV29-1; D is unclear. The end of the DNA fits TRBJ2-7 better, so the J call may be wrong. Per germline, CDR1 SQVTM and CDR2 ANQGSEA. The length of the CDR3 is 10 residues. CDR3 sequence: CSAGSDEQYF. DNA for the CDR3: TGCAGCGCCGGCAGTGACGAGCAGTACTTC.

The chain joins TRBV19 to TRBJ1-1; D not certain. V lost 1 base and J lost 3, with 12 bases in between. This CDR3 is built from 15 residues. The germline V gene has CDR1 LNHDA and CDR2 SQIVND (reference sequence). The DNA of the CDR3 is TGTGCCAGTAGTATAGCTCGGTTTGGTGACACTGAAGCTTTCTTT. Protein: CASSIARFGDTEAFF.